Listed here are 15 T cell receptor beta chains from one sample, sequenced in a study of T-cell memory formation after mild COVID-19. From the 5' RACE reads, TCRdb called clonotypes with MiXCR, one entry per CDR3 protein. The table lists hundreds of thousands of distinct CDR3 sequences, more than 15% of them singletons. The sequencing sample was made of PBMCs or a T cell subset sorted from them (not recorded which). The receptors derive from a young man who had mild COVID-19 (a few samples of this study predate the infection). Cell type and time point are not known.

V gene TRBV20-1 combines with J gene TRBJ2-7; D unclear. This CDR3 comprises 14 residues. CDR1 is DFQATT and CDR2 is SNEGSKA in the germline V gene (reference sequence). Trimming took 6 bases from V and 4 from J, leaving 19 bases between them. The CDR3 nucleotides read TGCAGTGCCAGACGCGTGGGTGTAGGTTACGAGCAGTACGTC. Its translation is CSARRVGVGYEQYV.

This chain connects TRBV10-1 to TRBJ2-2, with TRBD1 identical over 10 bases. This CDR3 is 17 amino acids long. The V gene end was trimmed by 4 bases and the J gene end by 3 bases; junction bases not matched to a gene: 8. Germline V lookup: CDR1 WNHNN, CDR2 SYGVQD (reference sequence). CDR3 nucleotides: TGCGCCAGCAGTGGCCCCCGGGACAGGGGACACACCGGGGAGCTGTTTTTT. Protein sequence: CASSGPRDRGHTGELFF.

This clonotype has more than one count but fewer than ten. The chain is built from TRBV9 and TRBJ2-5; D unresolved. CDR1 SGDLS and CDR2 YYNGEE come from the germline V gene. The CDR3 covers 14 residues. Between the trimmed V and J ends, which lost 0 bases and 9 bases, there was a span of 15 bases. The CDR3 DNA reads as TGTGCCAGCAGCGTAGCCGGCTCAAACGTGCCCCAGTACTTC. It codes for CASSVAGSNVPQYF.

The rearrangement links TRBV6-6 to TRBJ1-6, with unresolved D. V lost 6 bases and J lost 7, with 13 bases in between. This CDR3 has 14 amino acids. CDR1 and CDR2 (germline): MNHNY, SVGAGI (reference sequence). CDR3 sequence reads: CASSRIVENSPLHF. DNA for the CDR3: TGTGCCAGCAGCCGGATAGTGGAGAATTCACCCCTCCACTTT.

The V call is TRBV30, the J call TRBJ1-2, with D possibly TRBD1 on 5 matching bases. The CDR3 contains 14 residues. CDR1 is GTSNPN, CDR2 SVGIG, per germline (reference sequence). Between the trimmed V and J ends, which lost 3 bases and 4 bases, there was a span of 15 bases. In DNA, the CDR3 is TGTGCCTGGAGCCCCGAGGGGCGCGGCTATGGCTACACCTTC. It specifies CAWSPEGRGYGYTF.

This clonotype occurred a few times. The rearrangement links TRBV7-2 to TRBJ2-7, with TRBD2 matching over 10 bases. This CDR3 has 16 residues. The V gene end was trimmed by 5 bases and the J gene end by 0 bases; junction bases not matched to a gene: 7. Germline V gives CDR1 SGHTA, CDR2 FQGNSA. CDR3 in amino acids: CASSVTSGDFSYEQYF. CDR3 DNA sequence: TGTGCCAGCAGCGTAACTAGCGGGGATTTCTCCTACGAGCAGTACTTC.

Only a few counts were recorded for this clonotype. The rearrangement links TRBV5-1 to TRBJ1-1; 9 nucleotides line up with TRBD1. V was pared by 2 bases and J by 2 bases, with 13 bases of the junction left unmatched. The CDR3 consists of 18 residues. The germline gives CDR1 SGHRS, CDR2 YFSETQ. The CDR3 DNA follows: TGCGCCAGCAGCTTTGACTTCCGGGACAGGGAACTTAACACTGAAGCTTTCTTT. It specifies CASSFDFRDRELNTEAFF. Based on the CDR3 plus reference TRBV5-1 and TRBJ1-1, the full variable domain is KAGVTQTPRYLIKTRGQQVTLSCSPISGHRSVSWYQQTPGQGLQFLFEYFSETQRNKGNFPGRFSGRQFSNSRSEMNVSTLELGDSALYLCASSFDFRDRELNTEAFFGQGTRLTVV.

The chain carries TRBV7-2 and TRBJ2-7; possible D gene TRBD2, 6 bases. In germline, CDR1 is SGHTA, CDR2 FQGNSA. This CDR3 is 14 amino acids long. V lost 1 base to trimming and J lost 0 bases, with 7 bases between them. The CDR3 DNA follows: TGTGCCAGCAGCTTAGGGGGGGACTCCTACGAGCAGTACTTC. Amino acids: CASSLGGDSYEQYF.

This clonotype was seen at least ten times. The chain carries TRBV7-3 and TRBJ2-3, with 9 bases identical to TRBD2. CDR3 size: 15 residues. V gave up 4 bases and J gave up 6 bases; unmatched junction bases: 8. Germline lookup yields CDR1 SGHTA and CDR2 FQGTGA. The CDR3 DNA is TGTGCCAGCAGCTCGAATAGCGGGGGCTCCGATACGCAGTATTTT. It translates to CASSSNSGGSDTQYF.

The chain is built from TRBV7-9 and TRBJ1-2; D is uncertain. Germline values: CDR1 SEHNR, CDR2 FQNEAQ (reference sequence). V gave up 0 bases and J gave up 6 bases, with 14 bases separating them. This CDR3 has 15 amino acids. CDR3 sequence: CASSLAGYRRDGYTF. The CDR3, as DNA: TGTGCCAGCAGCTTAGCTGGATACCGCCGCGATGGCTACACCTTC.

This clonotype turned up a few times. This chain connects TRBV12-3 or TRBV12-4 to TRBJ1-5, with D perhaps matching TRBD1 (6 bases). V lost 6 bases to trimming and J lost 9 bases, with 15 bases between them. The CDR3 has 13 amino acids. The CDR3 DNA reads TGTGCCAGCAGGTGGACAGTCCGCGGGCCCCAGCATTTT. Amino acid sequence: CASRWTVRGPQHF.

This clonotype has a count of ten or more. The chain combines TRBV6-2 or TRBV6-3 with TRBJ2-3; D gene unclear. This CDR3 is built from 11 residues. Between the trimmed V and J ends, which lost 4 bases and 4 bases, there was a span of 3 bases. Germline-derived CDR1 and CDR2 are MNHEY and SVGEGT. CDR3 region: CASSSADTQYF. DNA of the CDR3: TGTGCCAGCAGTTCTGCAGATACGCAGTATTTT.

This clonotype was seen a handful of times. V gene TRBV3-1 combines with J gene TRBJ1-2, with D unresolved. The V and J ends lost 4 bases and 4 bases respectively, with 16 bases between them. The CDR3 extends over 15 amino acids. From germline, CDR1 is LGHDT and CDR2 YNNKEL (reference sequence). This CDR3 is CASSPRGGPRYGYTF. In DNA, the CDR3 is TGTGCCAGCAGCCCGAGAGGAGGCCCTCGCTATGGCTACACCTTC.

This clonotype was counted between two and nine times. V and J are TRBV12-3 or TRBV12-4 and TRBJ2-7, with 9 nucleotides matching TRBD1. This CDR3 is built from 14 residues. J gave up 6 bases and V 6 bases, and 9 bases lay outside the gene matches. CDR3 region: CASSPGTGLSEQYF. In nucleotides, the CDR3 is TGTGCCAGCAGCCCAGGGACAGGGCTGAGCGAGCAGTACTTC.

The chain recombines TRBV7-2 with TRBJ2-5; no clear D. CDR1 and CDR2 (germline): SGHTA, FQGNSA. The CDR3 has 14 amino acids. Trimming stripped 5 bases from V and 2 bases from J, with 12 bases between. In DNA form, the CDR3 reads TGTGCCAGCAGCCTCTCGTGGGGACAAGAGACCCAGTACTTC. This encodes CASSLSWGQETQYF.